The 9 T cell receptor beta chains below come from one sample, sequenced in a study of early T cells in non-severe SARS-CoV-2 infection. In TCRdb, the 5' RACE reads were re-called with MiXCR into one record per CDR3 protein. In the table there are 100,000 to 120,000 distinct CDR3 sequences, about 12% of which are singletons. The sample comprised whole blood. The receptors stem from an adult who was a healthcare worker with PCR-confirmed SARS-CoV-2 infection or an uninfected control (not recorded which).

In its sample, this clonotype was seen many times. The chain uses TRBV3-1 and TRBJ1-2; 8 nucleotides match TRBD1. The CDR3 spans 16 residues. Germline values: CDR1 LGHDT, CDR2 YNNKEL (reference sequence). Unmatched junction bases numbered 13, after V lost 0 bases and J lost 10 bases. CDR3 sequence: CASSQDSFAGGMAYTF. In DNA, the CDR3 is TGTGCCAGCAGCCAAGATTCGTTTGCAGGGGGCATGGCCTACACCTTC.

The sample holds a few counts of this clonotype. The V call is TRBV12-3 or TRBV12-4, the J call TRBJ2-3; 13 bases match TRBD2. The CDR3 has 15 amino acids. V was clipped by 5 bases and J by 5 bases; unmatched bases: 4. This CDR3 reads CASSILAGGQDTQYF. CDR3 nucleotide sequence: TGTGCCAGCAGTATACTAGCGGGGGGGCAAGATACGCAGTATTTT.

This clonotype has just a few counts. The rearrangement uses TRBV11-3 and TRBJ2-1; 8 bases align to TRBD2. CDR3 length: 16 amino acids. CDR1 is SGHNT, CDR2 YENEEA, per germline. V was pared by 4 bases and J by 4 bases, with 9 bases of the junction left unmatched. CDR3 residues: CASSSKSGGIYNEQFF. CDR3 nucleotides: TGTGCCAGCAGCTCCAAAAGCGGGGGTATTTACAATGAGCAGTTCTTC.

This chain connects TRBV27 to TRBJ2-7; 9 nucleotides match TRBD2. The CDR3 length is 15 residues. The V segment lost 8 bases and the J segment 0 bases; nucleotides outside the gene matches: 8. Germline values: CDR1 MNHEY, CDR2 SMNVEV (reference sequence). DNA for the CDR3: TGTGCCAGCCGCGCTAGCGGGGCCAGCTCCTACGAGCAGTACTTC. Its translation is CASRASGASSYEQYF.

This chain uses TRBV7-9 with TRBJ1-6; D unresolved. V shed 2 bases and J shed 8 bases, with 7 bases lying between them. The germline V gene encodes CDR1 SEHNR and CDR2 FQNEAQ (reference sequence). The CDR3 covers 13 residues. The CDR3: CASSLLADSPLHF. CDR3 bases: TGTGCCAGCAGCTTATTGGCAGATTCACCCCTCCACTTT.

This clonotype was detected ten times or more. The CDR3, as DNA: TGTGCCAGCACTCCCTACCCGCTGGCGTCCACTGAAGCTTTCTTT. This gives the protein CASTPYPLASTEAFF. The chain couples TRBV6-5 to TRBJ1-1; D not resolved. The CDR3 runs 15 residues. Trimming shortened V by 7 bases and J by 4 bases, and 19 bases separated the two germline ends. The V gene's germline CDR1 is MNHEY and CDR2 SVGAGI.

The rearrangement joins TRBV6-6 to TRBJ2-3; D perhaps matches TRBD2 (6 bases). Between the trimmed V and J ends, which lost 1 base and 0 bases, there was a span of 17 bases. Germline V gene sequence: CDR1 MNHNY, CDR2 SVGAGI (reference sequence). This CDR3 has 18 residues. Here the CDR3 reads CASSYFLAPRGSTDTQYF. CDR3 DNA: TGTGCCAGCAGTTACTTCCTAGCCCCTCGGGGGAGCACAGATACGCAGTATTTT.

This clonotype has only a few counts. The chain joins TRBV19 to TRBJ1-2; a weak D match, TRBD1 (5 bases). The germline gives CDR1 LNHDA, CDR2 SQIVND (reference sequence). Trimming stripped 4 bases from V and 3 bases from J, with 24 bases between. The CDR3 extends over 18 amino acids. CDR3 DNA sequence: TGTGCCAGTAGTACCCCGACGGGACGAATCCTCAATTACTATGGCTACACCTTC. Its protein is CASSTPTGRILNYYGYTF.

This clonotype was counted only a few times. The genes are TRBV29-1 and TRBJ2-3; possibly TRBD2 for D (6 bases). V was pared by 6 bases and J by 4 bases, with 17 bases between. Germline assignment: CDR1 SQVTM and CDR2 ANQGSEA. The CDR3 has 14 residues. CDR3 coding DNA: TGCAGCGTCTGCAATAGACTAGTATCAGATACGCAGTATTTT. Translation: CSVCNRLVSDTQYF.